These T cell receptor beta chains were read from a single sample in a study of OX40 agonist ivuxolimab in advanced cancers. Assay: immunoSEQ multiplex PCR; the TCRdb copy retains only in-frame clones and omits some. Of 94,000 or so clones in the sample, under 85% were seen once. Here the sequenced sample was CD4+ or CD8+ T cells sorted from blood, taken in a trial of the OX40 agonist ivuxolimab. These receptors all come from an adult with an advanced solid tumor such as melanoma, head and neck, liver or kidney cancer. The conserved cysteine and the conserved F or W are not part of the CDR3 here. D genes are given only for firm matches.

-	TRBJ1-2	TRBV6-1	ASSERAGNYGYT
TRBD2	TRBJ2-3	TRBV7-9	ASSLLAGGADTQY
TRBD1	TRBJ2-2	TRBV5-1	ASSEGTGPLAGELF
TRBD1	TRBJ1-5	TRBV30	AWNVGTGNQPQH
TRBD2	TRBJ2-7	TRBV11-2	ASSQLSGSGPYEQY
TRBD2	TRBJ2-1	TRBV5-4	ASSLGGGPYNEQF
TRBD1	TRBJ2-3	TRBV2	ASNGGQQSDTQY
-	TRBJ2-1	TRBV9	ASSASYEQF
-	TRBJ2-2	TRBV2	ASGRQGSPGELF
TRBD2	TRBJ2-4	TRBV19	ASSLAGGAKNIQY
-	TRBJ1-5	TRBV11-2	ASSLGRLDQPQH
-	TRBJ2-7	TRBV5-1	ASSSNPSYEQY
-	TRBJ2-3	TRBV27	ASSLNRAGTDTQY
-	TRBJ1-2	TRBV5-5	ASSLNARVGYT
TRBD1	TRBJ2-7	TRBV23-1	APRDSYEQY
-	TRBJ2-7	TRBV7-8	ASSLVGGTAGPYEQY
-	TRBJ1-5	TRBV7-9	ASSRDGSNQPQH
TRBD1	TRBJ1-5	TRBV5-1	ASRVGTGSNQPQH
TRBD2	TRBJ2-1	TRBV6-5	ASSLNWAGAENEQF
TRBD1	TRBJ1-1	TRBV4-1	ASSQSTGDGTEAF
-	TRBJ2-7	TRBV7-6	ASSPMSNSRWDEQY
-	TRBJ2-3	TRBV27	ASSLLTSTLRLDTQY
-	-	TRBV5-4	ASSSGQTNYEQY
-	TRBJ2-7	TRBV19	ASSRGPDYEQY
-	TRBJ1-4	TRBV6-1	ASSGLTGTTNEKLF
TRBD1	TRBJ2-6	TRBV28	ASGQGASGANVLT
TRBD1	TRBJ1-2	TRBV2	ASSGQVNYGYT
-	TRBJ1-5	TRBV29-1	SASGQNQPQH
-	TRBJ2-5	TRBV6-6	ASSYSGTSQETQY
TRBD2	TRBJ2-3	TRBV10-1	ASSESLAGGADTQY
-	TRBJ2-2	TRBV9	ASSSANTGELF
-	TRBJ2-2	TRBV9	ASSVVGGGFGNTGELF
TRBD1	TRBJ2-7	TRBV5-8	ASSLLGAQGAILY
-	TRBJ2-7	TRBV19	ASSMGDWGEGSEQY
-	TRBJ1-2	TRBV2	ASSLEGHIYGHT
-	TRBJ1-2	TRBV5-1	ASSLGQGGLYGYT
TRBD1	TRBJ1-1	TRBV19	ASSIPGTGPTEAF
-	TRBJ2-3	TRBV5-5	ASSLADTQY
-	TRBJ2-7	TRBV6-1	ASSESPSGLSYEQY
-	TRBJ2-7	TRBV30	AWSVGGTLSYEQY
-	TRBJ2-1	TRBV11-1	ASSSGLSSYEQF
TRBD1	TRBJ2-4	TRBV7-2	ASRDRTGAGIQY
-	TRBJ1-2	TRBV7-9	ASSLGTATYGYT
-	TRBJ2-1	TRBV5-1	ASSSGTPMDEQF
-	TRBJ1-1	TRBV5-1	ASSLDSLNTEAF
TRBD1	TRBJ1-2	TRBV6-6	ASSYETGDGYT
-	TRBJ1-1	TRBV18	ASSPGVGTEAF
TRBD1	TRBJ1-2	TRBV6-5	ASSYLRTGGGYGYT
-	TRBJ2-1	TRBV7-8	ASSPLLADDSYNEQF
-	TRBJ1-5	TRBV27	ASSPRGSFGTFSNQPQH
-	TRBJ1-5	TRBV7-9	ASSLDMLGDSKSNQPQH
TRBD1	TRBJ2-7	TRBV5-6	ASSFTGTGAYEQY
-	TRBJ1-1	TRBV12-5	ASGLNLNTEAF
-	TRBJ1-1	TRBV6-5	ASSLGEGEAF